This TCR beta chain came from a study of blood T cells in healthy people across ages. General observations from the study: Naive CD4+ cells and diversity were both higher in long-lived donors than in aged donors.

For every donor, a draw yielded around 10 milliliters of peripheral blood. Samples each yielded at least 5.5 micrograms of total RNA. Trimming stripped 5 bases from V and 14 bases from J, with 16 bases between. Germline values: CDR1 MDHEN, CDR2 SYDVKM. This CDR3 comprises 12 residues. This clonotype occurred a few times. Antigen unknown. Primers used in a second PCR of about 6 to 11 cycles were a sample-barcoded 5' primer and a J-beta primer mix. Per-sample output comprised a minimum of 3 million paired-end reads containing CDR3. TCRdb itself ran the 5' RACE reads through MiXCR, one entry per CDR3 protein. This table has roughly 1.7 million distinct CDR3 sequences, roughly 30% appearing once.

The TCR comes from a woman aged 25 to 39 in good health. The sequencing input was blood. J is TRBJ2-4 and V is TRBV28; weak D call: TRBD1 (6 bases). CDR3 nucleotides: TGTGCCAGCAGTCTTGCCAGGGGCTGGGAGTACTTC. Translation gives CASSLARGWEYF.